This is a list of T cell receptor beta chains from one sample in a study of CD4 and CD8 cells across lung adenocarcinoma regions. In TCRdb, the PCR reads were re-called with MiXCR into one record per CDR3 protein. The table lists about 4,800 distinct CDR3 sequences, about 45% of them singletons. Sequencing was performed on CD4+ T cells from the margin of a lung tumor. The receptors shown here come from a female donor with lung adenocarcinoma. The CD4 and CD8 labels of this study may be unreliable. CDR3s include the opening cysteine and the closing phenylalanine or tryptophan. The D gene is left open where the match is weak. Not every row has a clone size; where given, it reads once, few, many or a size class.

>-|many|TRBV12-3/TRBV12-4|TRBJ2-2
TGTGCCAGCAGTTATCAGGGGGGCACCGGGGAGCTGTTTTTT
CASSYQGGTGELFF
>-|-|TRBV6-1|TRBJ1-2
TGTGCCAGCAGTGGGACCGAAAACTATGGCTACACCTTC
CASSGTENYGYTF
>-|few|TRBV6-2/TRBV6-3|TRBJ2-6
TGTGCCTGCGGGGCCAACGTCCTGACTTTC
CACGANVLTF
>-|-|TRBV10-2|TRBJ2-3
TGCGCGGGCAGGGGGGGCGGGGACAAAGAGACGCAGTATTTC
CAGRGGGDKETQYF
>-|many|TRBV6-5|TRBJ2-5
TGTGCCAGCAGAGCGGGACAGGTGGTCGTGGGCTTC
CASRAGQVVVGF
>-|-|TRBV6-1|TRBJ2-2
TGTGCCAGCAGCCGTTCTAGTATGGCCGGGGAGCTGTTTTTT
CASSRSSMAGELFF
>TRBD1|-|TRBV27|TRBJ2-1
TGTGCCAGCAGTTTAGGGCCCGGGACAGGGGTAGTCTTC
CASSLGPGTGVVF
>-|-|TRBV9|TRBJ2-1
TGTGCCAGCAGCGTAGGGGCCCCCAATAATGAGCAGTTCTTC
CASSVGAPNNEQFF
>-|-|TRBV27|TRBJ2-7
TGTGCCAGCAGTCGAGCAGGGGCCTACGAGCAGTACTTC
CASSRAGAYEQYF
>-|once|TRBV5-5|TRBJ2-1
TGTGCCAGCAGCTTGTGGGCGAGCTCCTACAATGAGCAGTTCTTC
CASSLWASSYNEQFF
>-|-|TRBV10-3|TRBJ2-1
TGTGCGGGGGGAGGGGGGGGAGAGCAAGAGACGCAGTATTTC
CAGGGGGEQETQYF
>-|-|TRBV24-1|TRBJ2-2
TGTGCCACCAGTGAATTCCCCGGGCCCCGGCCCGGGGAGCTGTTTTTT
CATSEFPGPRPGELFF
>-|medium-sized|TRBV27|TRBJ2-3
TGTGCCAGCAAACTGACCCTCACAGATACGCAGTATTTT
CASKLTLTDTQYF
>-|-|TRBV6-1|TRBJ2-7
TGTGCCAGCAGTCCAACTCTGGGACCATATTACGAGCAGTACTTC
CASSPTLGPYYEQYF
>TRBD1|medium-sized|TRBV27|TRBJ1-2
TGTGCCAGCAGTTTTCTCAGGGGGCAGGGTGGCTACACCTTC
CASSFLRGQGGYTF
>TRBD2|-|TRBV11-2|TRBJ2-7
TGTGCCAGCAGCGTAGGGACTAGCGGCGAGCAGTACTTC
CASSVGTSGEQYF
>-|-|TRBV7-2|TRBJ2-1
TGTGCCAGCAGCTTTTACAGCAGCTCCTACAATGAGCAGTTCTTC
CASSFYSSSYNEQFF
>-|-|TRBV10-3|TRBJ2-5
TGTGCCGGGGGGCTGGGGGCCGGAGGCCTAGAGACGCAGTATTTC
CAGGLGAGGLETQYF
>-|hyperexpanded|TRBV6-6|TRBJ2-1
TGTGCCAGCAGCTACTCGGTACAGGCTGCGCCAAACAATGAGCAGTTCTTC
CASSYSVQAAPNNEQFF
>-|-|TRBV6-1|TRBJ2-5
TGTGCCAGCAGTGAAGGGACGGGGAGTTGGGGGGAGACCCAGTACTTC
CASSEGTGSWGETQYF
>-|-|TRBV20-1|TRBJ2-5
TGCAGTGCTAGAGATCCCGGCTTGGAGACCCAGTACTTC
CSARDPGLETQYF
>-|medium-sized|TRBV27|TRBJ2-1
TGTGCCAGCAGTTTATCCCTCCCTAGCGTTAGTGAGCAGTTCTTC
CASSLSLPSVSEQFF
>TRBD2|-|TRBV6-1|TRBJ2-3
TGTGCCAGCCGAGGACTGGCGGGAGGGACCTTTGACACAGATACGCAGTATTTT
CASRGLAGGTFDTDTQYF
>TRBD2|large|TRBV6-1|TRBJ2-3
TGTGCCAGCAGTCCGCTAGCGGGAGGACGAGATACGCAGTATTTT
CASSPLAGGRDTQYF
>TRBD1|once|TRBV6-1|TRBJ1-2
TGTGCCAGCAGTGAACAGGGGGTTGGCTATGGCTACACCTTC
CASSEQGVGYGYTF
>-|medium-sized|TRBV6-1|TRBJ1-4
TGTGCCAGCAGTGAAGGGGGGGGTTCTAATGAAAAACTGTTTTTT
CASSEGGGSNEKLFF
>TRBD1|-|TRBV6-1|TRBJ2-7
TGTGCCAGCAGCCGGGACAGGGGGCTTTACGAGCAGTACTTC
CASSRDRGLYEQYF
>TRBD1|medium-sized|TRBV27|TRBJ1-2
TGTGCCAGCAGTTCCGGGACAGGACGGAATGGCTACACCTTC
CASSSGTGRNGYTF
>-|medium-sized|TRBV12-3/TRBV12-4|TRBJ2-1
TGTGCCAGCAGTTTAATGGGGAATGAGCAGTTCTTC
CASSLMGNEQFF
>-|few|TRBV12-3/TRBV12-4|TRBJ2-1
TGTGCCAGCAGTTCCCTTCCGGGAGCCCTTCAGTTCTTC
CASSSLPGALQFF
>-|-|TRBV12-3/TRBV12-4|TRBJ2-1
TGTGCCAGCAGTTTAGGGCTAAACTACGGGGAGCAGTTTTTC
CASSLGLNYGEQFF
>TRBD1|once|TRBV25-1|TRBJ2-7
TGTGCCAGCAGTGAACCCCGTGGACAGGGGGCCAACTACGAGCAGTACTTC
CASSEPRGQGANYEQYF
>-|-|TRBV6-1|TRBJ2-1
TGTGCCAGCAGCTTGAGCAATGAGCAGTTCTTC
CASSLSNEQFF
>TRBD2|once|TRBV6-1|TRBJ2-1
TGTGCCAGCAGCCACCCTGGGACTAGCGGGACCTCCTACAATGAGCAGTTCTTC
CASSHPGTSGTSYNEQFF
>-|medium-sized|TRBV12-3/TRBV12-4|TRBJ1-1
TGTGCCAGCAGTTTGGGACGTGGAGGCGTGATGAACACTGAAGCTTTCTTT
CASSLGRGGVMNTEAFF
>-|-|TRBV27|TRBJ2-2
TGTGCCAGCAGTTTTATATACAGCCGATTTACCACCGGGGCGCTGTATTTT
CASSFIYSRFTTGALYF
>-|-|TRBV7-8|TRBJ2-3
TGTGCCAGCAGCCCCAAGGGGCAGCGAGCCAAAGACACGCAGTATTTT
CASSPKGQRAKDTQYF
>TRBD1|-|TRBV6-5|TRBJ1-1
TGTGCCAGCAGTTATGCGGGACAGGGAGGCCTTGAAGCTTTCTTT
CASSYAGQGGLEAFF
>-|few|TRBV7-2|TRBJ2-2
TGTGCCAGCAGCTTAGGTTTGTTGCAGACTAGGAACACCGGGGAGCTGTTTTTT
CASSLGLLQTRNTGELFF
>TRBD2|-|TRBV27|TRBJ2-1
TGTGCCAGCAGGGCGACCGGACTAGCGGGGGGGCCCGATGAGCAGTTCTTC
CASRATGLAGGPDEQFF
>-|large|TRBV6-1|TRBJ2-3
TGTGCCAGCAGTGAAGTCTGGCGGTCTAGCACAGATACGCAGTATTTT
CASSEVWRSSTDTQYF
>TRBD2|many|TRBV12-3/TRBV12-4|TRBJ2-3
TGTGCCAGCAAACTAGCGGGAGTTTCAGATACGCAGTATTTT
CASKLAGVSDTQYF
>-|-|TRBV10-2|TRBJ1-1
TGCGCCAGCCGGAAGAACACTGAAGCTTTCTTT
CASRKNTEAFF
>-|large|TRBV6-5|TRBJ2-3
TGTGCCAGCAGGCCCCCGGGACTAGATACGCAGTATTTT
CASRPPGLDTQYF
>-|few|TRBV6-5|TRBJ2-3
TGTGCCAGCAGTTACTCCCCTGCTTCCCCGCCAGATACGCAGTATTTT
CASSYSPASPPDTQYF
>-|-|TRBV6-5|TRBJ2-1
TGTGCCAGCCTGTCCCTCGAGGCAGTGAGCACAGATACGCAGTTCTTC
CASLSLEAVSTDTQFF
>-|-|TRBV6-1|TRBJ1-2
TGTGCCAGCAGTGGGGACAAATCCTATGGCTACACCTTC
CASSGDKSYGYTF
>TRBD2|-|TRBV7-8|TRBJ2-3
TGTGCCAGCAGCTTAGCAGGAGCGGGAGTTCGTAAAGATACGCAGTATTTT
CASSLAGAGVRKDTQYF